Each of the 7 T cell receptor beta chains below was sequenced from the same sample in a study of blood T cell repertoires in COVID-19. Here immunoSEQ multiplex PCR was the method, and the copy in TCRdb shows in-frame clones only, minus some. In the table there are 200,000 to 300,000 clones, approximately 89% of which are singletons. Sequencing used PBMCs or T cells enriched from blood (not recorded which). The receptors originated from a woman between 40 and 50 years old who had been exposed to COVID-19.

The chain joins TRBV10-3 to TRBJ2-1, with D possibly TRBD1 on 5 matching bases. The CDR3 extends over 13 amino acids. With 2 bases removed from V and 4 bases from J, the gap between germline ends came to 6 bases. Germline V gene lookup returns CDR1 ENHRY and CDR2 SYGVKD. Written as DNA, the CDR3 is TGTGCCATCAGTGAGCCAGGGTACAATGAGCAGTTCTTC. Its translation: CAISEPGYNEQFF.

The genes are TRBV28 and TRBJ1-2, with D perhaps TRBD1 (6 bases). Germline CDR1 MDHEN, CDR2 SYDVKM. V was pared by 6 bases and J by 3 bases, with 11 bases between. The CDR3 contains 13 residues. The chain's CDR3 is CASRKAGDYGYTF. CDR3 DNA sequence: TGTGCCAGCAGGAAGGCAGGGGACTATGGCTACACCTTC.

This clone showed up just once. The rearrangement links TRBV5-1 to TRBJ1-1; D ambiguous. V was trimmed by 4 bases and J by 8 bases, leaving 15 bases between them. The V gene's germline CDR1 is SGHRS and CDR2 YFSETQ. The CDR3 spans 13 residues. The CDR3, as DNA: TGCGCCAGCAGCCCGACTTCCCCGGCCGAAGCTTTCTTT. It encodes CASSPTSPAEAFF.

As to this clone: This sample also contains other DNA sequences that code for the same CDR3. The CDR3 is CASSLGLGNTEAFF. DNA of the CDR3: TGTGCCAGCAGCTTAGGGCTCGGGAACACTGAAGCTTTCTTT. J is TRBJ1-1 and V is TRBV7-3; no definite D call. CDR1 is SGHTA, CDR2 FQGTGA, per germline. V was shortened by 2 bases and J by 1 base, with 8 bases between the two germline ends. This CDR3 is 14 amino acids long. Together with reference TRBV7-3 and TRBJ1-1, the CDR3 gives the full variable domain: GAGVSQTPSNKVTEKGKYVELRCDPISGHTALYWYRQSLGQGPEFLIYFQGTGAADDSGLPNDRFFAVRPEGSVSTLKIQRTERGDSAVYLCASSLGLGNTEAFFGQGTRLTVV.

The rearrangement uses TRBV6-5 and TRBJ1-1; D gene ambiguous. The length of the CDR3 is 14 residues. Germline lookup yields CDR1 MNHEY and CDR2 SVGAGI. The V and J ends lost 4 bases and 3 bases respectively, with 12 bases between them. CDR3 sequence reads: CASSSVGADTEAFF. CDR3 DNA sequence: TGTGCCAGCAGTTCGGTGGGCGCCGACACTGAAGCTTTCTTT.

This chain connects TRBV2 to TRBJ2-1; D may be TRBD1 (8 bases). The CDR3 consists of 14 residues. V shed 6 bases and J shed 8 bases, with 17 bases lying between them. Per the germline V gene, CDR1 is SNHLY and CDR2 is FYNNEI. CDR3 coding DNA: TGTGCCAGCAGCCAAAGAACAGGGGGGGATGAGCAGTTCTTC. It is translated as CASSQRTGGDEQFF. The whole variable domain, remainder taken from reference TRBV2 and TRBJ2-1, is EPEVTQTPSHQVTQMGQEVILRCVPISNHLYFYWYRQILGQKVEFLVSFYNNEISEKSEIFDDQFSVERPDGSNFTLKIRSTKLEDSAMYFCASSQRTGGDEQFFGPGTRLTVL.

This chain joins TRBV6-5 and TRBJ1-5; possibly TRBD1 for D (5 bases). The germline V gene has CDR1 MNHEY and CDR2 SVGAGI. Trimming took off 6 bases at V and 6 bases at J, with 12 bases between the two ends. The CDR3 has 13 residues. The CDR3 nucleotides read TGTGCCAGCAGGGGGGGAGAGAGTCAGCCCCAGCATTTT. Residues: CASRGGESQPQHF.